This TCR beta chain was identified during a study of control samples from healthy donors and cancer patients. This clone was seen just once. CDR3 length: 14 residues. Germline V lookup: CDR1 SEHNR, CDR2 FQNEAQ (reference sequence). J lost 6 bases, V lost 5 bases, and 6 bases had no gene match. Libraries were prepared by immunoSEQ multiplex PCR; TCRdb keeps only in-frame clonotypes and omits some of them. Of approximately 190,000 clones detected, 91% appear once; the ten largest clones hold approximately 1.8%. The specimen sequenced was blood. The rearrangement joins TRBV7-9 to TRBJ2-1; TRBD1 matches 8 bases. This receptor was identified in a man under 40 in good health. CDR3 protein: CASSRGTGGNEQFF. The CDR3 bases are TGTGCCAGCAGCCGCGGGACAGGAGGCAATGAGCAGTTCTTC.